This T cell receptor (beta chain) derives from a study of CD8 T cells in Susac syndrome. Findings and caveats of the study: The study's TCR sequencing and HLA analysis covered a relatively small number of individuals, and the study acknowledged this.

The authors carried out high-throughput sequencing of TCR beta. They applied it to CD8+ and CD4+ T cells obtained from blood. Negative isolation was applied to CD8+ and CD4+ T cells, and FACS enrichment was applied to TEMRA cells. Comment on this clonotype: No antigen is known for it.

Trimming cost V 0 bases and J 6 bases, with 9 bases left between them. Germline CDR1 and CDR2: LNHDA and SQIVND (reference sequence). The CDR3 length is 14 residues. Reverse transcription of about 0.45 to 1 ug RNA was carried out with random hexamers. Coverage of TCR beta CDR3 amplification by immunoSEQ multiplex PCR extended to 54 Vbeta and 13 Jbeta. MiXCR, applied by TCRdb to the immunoSEQ multiplex PCR reads, yields one record per CDR3 protein. The sample consists of 100,000 or so distinct CDR3 sequences, approximately 91% of them appearing once. The rearrangement links TRBV19 to TRBJ2-1, with D tentatively TRBD1 (5 bases). This TCR derives from a human donor in good health. The specimen was CD4+ T cells from PBMCs. The CDR3 loop reads CASSIDRRGNEQFF. DNA of the CDR3: TGTGCCAGTAGTATAGATCGAAGGGGCAATGAGCAGTTCTTC.